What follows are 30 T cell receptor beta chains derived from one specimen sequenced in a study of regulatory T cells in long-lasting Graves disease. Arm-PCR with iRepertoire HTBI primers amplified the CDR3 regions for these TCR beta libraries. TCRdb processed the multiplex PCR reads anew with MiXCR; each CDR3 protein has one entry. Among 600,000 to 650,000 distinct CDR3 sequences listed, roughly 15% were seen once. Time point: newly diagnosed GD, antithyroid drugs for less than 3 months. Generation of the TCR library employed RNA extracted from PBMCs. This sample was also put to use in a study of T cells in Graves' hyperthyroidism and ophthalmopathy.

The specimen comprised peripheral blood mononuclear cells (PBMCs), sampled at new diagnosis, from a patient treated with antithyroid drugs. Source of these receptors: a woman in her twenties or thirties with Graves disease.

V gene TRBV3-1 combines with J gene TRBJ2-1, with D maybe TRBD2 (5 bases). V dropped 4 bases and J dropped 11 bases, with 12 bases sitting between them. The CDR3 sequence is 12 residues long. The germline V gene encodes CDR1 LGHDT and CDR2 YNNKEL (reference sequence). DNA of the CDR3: TGTGCCAGCAGCCCCGAGAGGACTCAGCAGTTCTTC. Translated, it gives CASSPERTQQFF.

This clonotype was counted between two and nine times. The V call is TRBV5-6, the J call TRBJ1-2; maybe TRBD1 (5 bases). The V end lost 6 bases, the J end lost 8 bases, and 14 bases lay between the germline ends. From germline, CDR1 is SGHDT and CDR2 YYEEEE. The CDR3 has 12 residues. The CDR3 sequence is CASNAGLWGYTF. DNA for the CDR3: TGTGCCAGCAACGCGGGACTGTGGGGCTACACCTTC.

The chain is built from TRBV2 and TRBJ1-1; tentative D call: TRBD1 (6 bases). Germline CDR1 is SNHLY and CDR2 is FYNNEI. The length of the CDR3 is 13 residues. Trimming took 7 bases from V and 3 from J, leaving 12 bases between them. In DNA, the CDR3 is TGTGCCAGCACCGAGGACAGTTACACTGAAGCTTTCTTT. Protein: CASTEDSYTEAFF.

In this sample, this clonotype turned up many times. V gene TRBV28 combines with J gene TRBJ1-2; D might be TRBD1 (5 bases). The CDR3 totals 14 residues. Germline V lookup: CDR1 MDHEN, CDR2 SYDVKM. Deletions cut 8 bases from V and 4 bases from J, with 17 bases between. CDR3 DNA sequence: TGTGCCAGCGAGGTTACGCACAGGCCCTATGGCTACACCTTC. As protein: CASEVTHRPYGYTF.

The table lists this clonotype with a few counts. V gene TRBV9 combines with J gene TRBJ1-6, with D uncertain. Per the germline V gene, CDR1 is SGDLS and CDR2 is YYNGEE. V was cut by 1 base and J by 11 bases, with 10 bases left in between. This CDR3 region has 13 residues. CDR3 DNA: TGTGCCAGCAGCGTAAGGGTAGAGACACCCCTCCACTTT. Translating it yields CASSVRVETPLHF.

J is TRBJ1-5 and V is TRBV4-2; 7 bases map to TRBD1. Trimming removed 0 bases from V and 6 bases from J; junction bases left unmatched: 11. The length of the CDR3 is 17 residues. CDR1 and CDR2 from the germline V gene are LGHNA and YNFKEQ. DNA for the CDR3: TGTGCCAGCAGCCAAGATCAATCAGGGGGTCAGGGTCAGCCCCAGCATTTT. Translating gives CASSQDQSGGQGQPQHF.

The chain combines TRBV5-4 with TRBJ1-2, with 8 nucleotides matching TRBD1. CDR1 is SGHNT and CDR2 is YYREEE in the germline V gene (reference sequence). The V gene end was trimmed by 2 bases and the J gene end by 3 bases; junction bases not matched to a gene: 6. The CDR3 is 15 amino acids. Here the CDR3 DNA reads TGTGCCAGCAGCTTTTCCGACAGGGGCTACTATGGCTACACCTTC. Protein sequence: CASSFSDRGYYGYTF.

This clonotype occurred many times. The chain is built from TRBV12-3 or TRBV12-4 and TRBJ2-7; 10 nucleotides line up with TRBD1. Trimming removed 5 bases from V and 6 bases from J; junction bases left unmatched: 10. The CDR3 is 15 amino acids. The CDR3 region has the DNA TGTGCCAGCAGTGAGGGGACAGGGGCTCCCTCCGAGCAGTACTTC. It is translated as CASSEGTGAPSEQYF.

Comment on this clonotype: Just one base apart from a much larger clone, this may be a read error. CDR3 protein: CASSHARETTYEQYF. CDR3 bases: TGCGCCAGCAGCCACGCCAGGGAGACTACCTACGAGCAGTACTTC. The J gene is TRBJ2-7, the V gene TRBV10-2; D may be TRBD1 or TRBD2 (5 bases each). This CDR3 contains 15 residues. Germline V CDR1 and CDR2: WSHSY, SAAADI. Deletions cut 6 bases from V and 2 bases from J, with 17 bases between.

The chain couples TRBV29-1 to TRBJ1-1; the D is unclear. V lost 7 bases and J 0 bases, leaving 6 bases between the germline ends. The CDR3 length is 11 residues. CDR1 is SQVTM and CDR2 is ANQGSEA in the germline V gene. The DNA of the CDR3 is TGCAGCGGAGGGTTGAACACTGAAGCTTTCTTT. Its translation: CSGGLNTEAFF.

CDR3 protein: CSARTGTLNTEAFF. The CDR3 DNA follows: TGCAGTGCTAGAACCGGGACACTGAACACTGAAGCTTTCTTT. The chain has TRBV20-1 and TRBJ1-1; possible D gene TRBD1, 6 bases. The V end was cut by 2 bases, the J end by 0 bases, with 10 bases between. Germline lookup yields CDR1 DFQATT and CDR2 SNEGSKA (reference sequence). The CDR3 extends over 14 amino acids.

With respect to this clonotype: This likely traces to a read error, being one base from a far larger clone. The DNA for the CDR3 is TGTGCCAGCAGTTTGATGCTCCTAGCGGGGACCTACAATGAGCAGTCCTTC. Encoded protein: CASSLMLLAGTYNEQSF. V gene TRBV12-3 or TRBV12-4 combines with J gene TRBJ2-3; 9 bases agree with TRBD2. The CDR3 contains 17 residues.

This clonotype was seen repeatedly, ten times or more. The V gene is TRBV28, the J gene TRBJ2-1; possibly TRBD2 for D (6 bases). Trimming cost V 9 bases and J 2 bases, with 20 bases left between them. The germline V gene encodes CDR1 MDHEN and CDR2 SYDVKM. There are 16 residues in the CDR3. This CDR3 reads CASPPHHGSPYNEQFF. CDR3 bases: TGTGCCAGTCCCCCCCACCACGGGAGCCCCTACAATGAGCAGTTCTTC.

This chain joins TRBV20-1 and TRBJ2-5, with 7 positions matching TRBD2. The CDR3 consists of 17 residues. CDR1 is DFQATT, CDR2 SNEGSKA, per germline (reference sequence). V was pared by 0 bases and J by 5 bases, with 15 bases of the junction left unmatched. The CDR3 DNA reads TGCAGTGCTAGAGAGGTGGGGGGAGTGGGAGGGTTGGAGACCCAGTACTTC. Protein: CSAREVGGVGGLETQYF.

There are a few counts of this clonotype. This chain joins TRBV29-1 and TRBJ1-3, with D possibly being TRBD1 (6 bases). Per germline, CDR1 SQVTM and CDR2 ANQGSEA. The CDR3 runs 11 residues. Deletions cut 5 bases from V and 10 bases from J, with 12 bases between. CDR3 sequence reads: CSVFRRGTIYF. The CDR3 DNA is TGCAGCGTTTTCAGGAGGGGGACCATATATTTT.

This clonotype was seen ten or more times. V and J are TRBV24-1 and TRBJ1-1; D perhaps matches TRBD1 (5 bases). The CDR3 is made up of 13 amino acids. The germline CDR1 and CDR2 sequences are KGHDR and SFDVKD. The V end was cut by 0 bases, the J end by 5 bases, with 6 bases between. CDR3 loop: CATSDLWGTEAFF. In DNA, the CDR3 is TGTGCCACCAGTGATTTGTGGGGGACTGAAGCTTTCTTT.

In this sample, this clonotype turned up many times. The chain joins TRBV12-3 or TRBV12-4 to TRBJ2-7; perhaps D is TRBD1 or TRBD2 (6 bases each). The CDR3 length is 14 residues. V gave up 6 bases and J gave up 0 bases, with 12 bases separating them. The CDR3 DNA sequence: TGTGCCAGCAGCTCCGGGGGCCGCTCCTACGAGCAGTACTTC. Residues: CASSSGGRSYEQYF.

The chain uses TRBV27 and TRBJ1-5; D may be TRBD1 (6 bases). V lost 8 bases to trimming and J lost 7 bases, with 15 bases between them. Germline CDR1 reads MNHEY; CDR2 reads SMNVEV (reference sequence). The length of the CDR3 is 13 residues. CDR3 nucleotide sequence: TGTGCCAGCGGGGGCAGGTTGGGGCAGCCCCAGCATTTT. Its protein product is CASGGRLGQPQHF.

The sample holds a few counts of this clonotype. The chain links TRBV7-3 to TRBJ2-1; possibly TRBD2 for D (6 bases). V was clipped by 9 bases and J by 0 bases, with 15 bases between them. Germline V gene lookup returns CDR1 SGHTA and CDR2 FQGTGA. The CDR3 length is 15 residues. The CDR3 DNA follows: TGTGCCAGTCAGACTAACGGGAGCTCCTACAATGAGCAGTTCTTC. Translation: CASQTNGSSYNEQFF.

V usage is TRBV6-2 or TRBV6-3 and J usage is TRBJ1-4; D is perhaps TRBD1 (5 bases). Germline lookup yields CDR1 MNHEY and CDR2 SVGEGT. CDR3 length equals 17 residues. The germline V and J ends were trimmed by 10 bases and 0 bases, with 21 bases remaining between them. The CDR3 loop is CAISTARDQPTNEKLFF. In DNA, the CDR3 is TGTGCCATCTCAACTGCCCGGGACCAACCAACTAATGAAAAACTGTTTTTT.

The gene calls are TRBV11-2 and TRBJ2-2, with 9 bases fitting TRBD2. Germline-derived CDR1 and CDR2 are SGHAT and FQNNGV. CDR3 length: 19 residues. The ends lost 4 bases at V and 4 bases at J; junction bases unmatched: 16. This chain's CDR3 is CASSSLGGSGSKGTGELFF. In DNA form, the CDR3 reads TGTGCCAGCAGCTCCCTCGGGGGTAGCGGGAGCAAGGGCACCGGGGAGCTGTTTTTT.

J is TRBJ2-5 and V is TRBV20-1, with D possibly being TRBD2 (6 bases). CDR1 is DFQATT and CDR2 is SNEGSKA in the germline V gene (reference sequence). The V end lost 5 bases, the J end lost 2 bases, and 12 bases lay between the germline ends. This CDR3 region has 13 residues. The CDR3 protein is CSAHLAAQETQYF. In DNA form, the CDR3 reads TGCAGTGCTCACTTAGCGGCTCAAGAGACCCAGTACTTC.

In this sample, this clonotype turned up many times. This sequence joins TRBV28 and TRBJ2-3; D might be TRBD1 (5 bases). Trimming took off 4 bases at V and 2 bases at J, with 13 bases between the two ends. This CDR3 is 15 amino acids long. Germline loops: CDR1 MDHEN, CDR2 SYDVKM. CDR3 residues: CASSSGQLNTDTQYF. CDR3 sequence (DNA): TGTGCCAGCAGTTCAGGGCAGCTTAACACAGATACGCAGTATTTT.

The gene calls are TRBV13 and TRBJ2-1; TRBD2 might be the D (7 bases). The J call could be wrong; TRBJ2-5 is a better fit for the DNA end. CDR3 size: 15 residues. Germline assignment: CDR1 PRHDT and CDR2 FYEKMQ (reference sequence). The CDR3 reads CASSLGGGAGSTQYF. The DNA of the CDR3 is TGTGCCAGCAGCTTGGGAGGGGGAGCAGGTTCAACCCAGTACTTC.

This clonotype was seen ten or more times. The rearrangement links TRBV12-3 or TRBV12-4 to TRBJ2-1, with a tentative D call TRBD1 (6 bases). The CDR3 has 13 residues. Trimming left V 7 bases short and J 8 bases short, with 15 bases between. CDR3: CASTQGPMYEQFF. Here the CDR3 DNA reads TGTGCCAGCACCCAGGGGCCAATGTATGAGCAGTTCTTC.

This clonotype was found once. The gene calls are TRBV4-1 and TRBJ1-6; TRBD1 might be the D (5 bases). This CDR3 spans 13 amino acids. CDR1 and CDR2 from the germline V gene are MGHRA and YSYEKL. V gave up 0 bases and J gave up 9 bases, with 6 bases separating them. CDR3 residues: CASSQEGGSPLHF. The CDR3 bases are TGCGCCAGCAGCCAAGAGGGGGGTTCACCCCTCCACTTT.

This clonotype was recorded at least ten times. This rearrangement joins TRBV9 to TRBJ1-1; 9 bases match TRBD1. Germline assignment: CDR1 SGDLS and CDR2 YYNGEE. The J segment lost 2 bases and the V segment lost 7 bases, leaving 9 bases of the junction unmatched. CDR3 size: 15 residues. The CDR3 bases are TGTGCCAGCGCGAATTCACAGGGGGCTAACACTGAAGCTTTCTTT. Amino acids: CASANSQGANTEAFF.

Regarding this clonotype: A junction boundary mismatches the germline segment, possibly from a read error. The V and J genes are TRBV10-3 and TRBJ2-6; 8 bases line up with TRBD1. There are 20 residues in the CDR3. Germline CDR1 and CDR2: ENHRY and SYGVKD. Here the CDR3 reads CAIRAGQGRSPGSGANVLAF. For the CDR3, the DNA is TGTGCCATCAGGGCTGGACAGGGCCGTTCTCCAGGCTCTGGGGCCAACGTCCTGGCTTTC.

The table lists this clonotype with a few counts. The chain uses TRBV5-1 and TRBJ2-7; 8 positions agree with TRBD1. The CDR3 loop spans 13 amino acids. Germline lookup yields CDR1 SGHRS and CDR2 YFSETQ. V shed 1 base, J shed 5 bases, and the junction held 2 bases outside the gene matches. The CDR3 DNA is TGCGCCAGCAGCTTGACAGGGGGAAACGAGCAGTACTTC. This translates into CASSLTGGNEQYF. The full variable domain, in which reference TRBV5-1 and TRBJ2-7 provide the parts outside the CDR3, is KAGVTQTPRYLIKTRGQQVTLSCSPISGHRSVSWYQQTPGQGLQFLFEYFSETQRNKGNFPGRFSGRQFSNSRSEMNVSTLELGDSALYLCASSLTGGNEQYFGPGTRLTVT.

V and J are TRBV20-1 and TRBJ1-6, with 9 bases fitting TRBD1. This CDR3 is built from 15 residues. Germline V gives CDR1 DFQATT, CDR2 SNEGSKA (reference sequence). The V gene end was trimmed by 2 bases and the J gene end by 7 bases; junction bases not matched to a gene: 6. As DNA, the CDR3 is TGCAGTGCTAGACGGGAAGACAGGGGGAATTCACCCCTCCACTTT. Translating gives CSARREDRGNSPLHF.